This T cell receptor beta chain was documented in a study of T cells in tuberculosis. About the study: Blood was taken before or within 7 days of anti-tuberculosis therapy. Study results and caveats: Classification accuracy was 85% to 90% (AUROC under 0.95) with the GMM-specific repertoire.

This sample's time point: new active TB diagnosis, blood taken before or within 7 days of starting treatment. Each donor contributed 85,000 to 100,000 T cells on average, unsorted. CDR3 length: 15 residues. The germline V gene has CDR1 SGHTA and CDR2 FQGNSA. The J segment lost 5 bases and the V segment lost 5 bases, leaving 10 bases of the junction unmatched. Some clones are missing from TCRdb's copy, which holds only in-frame ones; the method was immunoSEQ multiplex PCR. The table shows approximately 46,000 clones, with 90% to 95% occurring only once. This clone has only one observation. Antigen unknown.

The V and J genes are TRBV7-2 and TRBJ1-2; 8 bases match TRBD1. The sample here was PBMCs, taken at tuberculosis diagnosis. The receptor comes from an adult with tuberculosis. The CDR3 sequence is CASSPRSDRAYGYTF. The CDR3 nucleotides are TGTGCCAGCAGCCCCCGCTCGGACAGGGCTTATGGCTACACCTTC.